This T cell receptor beta chain appears in the sequencing data of a study of CD8+CD57+ T cells in acquired aplastic anemia (dated by TCRdb to between 2017 and 2018). Broadly, across the study: Extracted DNA from sorted CD4+ and CD8+ cells averaged 3.2 ug, ranging from about 0.17 to 30 ug. Mean read counts for healthy donor samples were around 10 million for CD4+ cells and about 12 million for CD8+ cells.

CDR1 and CDR2 are read off the germline V gene as SNHLY and FYNNEI. V loses 4 bases, J loses 1 base, and the germline ends lie 14 bases apart. The CDR3 runs 15 amino acids, cysteine and phenylalanine included. Only the CDR3 part of the read is kept: 45 bases, read in frame from the first base. Genomic DNA was used as template for profiling of TCR beta VDJ combinations and CDR3 sequences. TCR repertoire sequencing was run on an Illumina HiSeq 2000. Turning to the authors' computational methods: TRBV/TRBJ rearrangement plots, CDR3 size and DJ length profiles, and Simpson's diversity index were used to assess repertoires. The most abundant DNA sequence in the deep sequencing data was taken as the immunodominant clone. CDR3 amino acid sequences were checked for sharing between subjects and were compared against published repertoires and the VDJdb database. The public reads were run again by TCRdb, first through fastp at Q25 and then through MiXCR, and only productive beta chains were kept. Identical CDR3 proteins give one entry, which carries the most common genes and DNA. TCRdb's processing, not the authors' own work, is the source of the V and J calls. Counted in this sample were under 75,000 distinct CDR3 sequences; roughly 50% of them appeared once. The ten largest clonotypes hold around 8.3% of the sample.

In the case of this clonotype: The specificity of this receptor is unknown. Qualities for individual bases were not recorded, and no much larger clone is one base off.

TCR repertoires of sorted CD4+ and CD8+ blood T cells from severe aplastic anemia patients and healthy subjects were deep-sequenced in the study. Ficoll-Paque density gradient centrifugation was used to isolate peripheral blood mononuclear cells. CD4+ and CD8+ T cells were sorted by FACS or magnetic beads before DNA extraction. Paper-wide results and their limitations: Around 27 CD8+ CDR3 sequences were found in both patients and controls but appeared to be highly expressed in patients and within the immunodominant clones of the patients. Patients and healthy controls showed no significant difference in CD8+ Simpson's diversity (P=0.060).

The clonotype was recovered from a human donor in good health, serving as a control. Here the chain combines TRBV2 and TRBJ2-7; the D call is possibly TRBD1 or TRBD2, each sharing 6 bases. The source material was sorted CD4+, CD8+, or CD8+CD57+ T cells (not recorded which) from PBMCs. The DNA sequence is as follows: TGTGCCAGCAGTGGGTGGGGGGACAAATCCTACGAGCAGTACTTC. Its coded protein is CASSGWGDKSYEQYF.